The source of this T cell receptor (beta chain) is a study of Graves' ophthalmopathy and Graves' hyperthyroidism (dated by TCRdb to the late 2010s). Regarding the study in general: Peripheral blood was collected at initial diagnosis, before any treatment. An independent validation cohort comprised under 20 hyperthyroidism patients and 15 to 17 patients who later progressed from hyperthyroidism to ophthalmopathy. In over 5 hyperthyroidism patients, the T-cell repertoires found in thyroid tissue were compared with those found in blood. In total, 135 blood samples were TCR-sequenced: some 43 ophthalmopathy, approximately 80 hyperthyroidism and some 17 hyperthyroidism-to-ophthalmopathy patients. To explore V-J signatures that distinguish ophthalmopathy from hyperthyroidism, a discovery set of 100 patients was enrolled, made up of roughly 41 with ophthalmopathy and under 65 with stable hyperthyroidism. TCR beta repertoire signatures were used to distinguish Graves' ophthalmopathy from Graves' hyperthyroidism and to predict progression to ophthalmopathy. For training and testing, the 100 or so patients in the discovery cohort were randomly divided in a 7:3 ratio. Following sample collection, hyperthyroidism patients were given methimazole at a starting dose of 30 mg daily, and ophthalmopathy patients were given high-dose intravenous methylprednisolone.

This clonotype showed up many times. No antigen is known for it. No base-level quality is on record; no much larger clone is a single base apart. For repertoire sequencing, the TCR beta CDR3 regions were amplified from RNA transcripts. The first round was an RT-PCR using HTBI primers with the Qiagen OneStep RT-PCR kit, and this first round was followed by a second-round multiplex PCR, then size selection and purification. Libraries were sequenced on an Illumina HiSeq2000 using paired-end 100 bp reads. In the source study's methods: SOAPnuke was used to process the reads, throwing out any read that had adapters, had uncalled bases, had a mean Phred below 15, or lacked an exact constant-primer or identifier match. COPE v1.2.5 was used to merge the high-quality paired reads. Unique nucleotide sequences were defined as clonotypes and aligned to IMGT TRB V, D and J references using MiTCR v1.1. Analysis was restricted to V-J combinations with a frequency above 0.0001, which covered roughly 99% of repertoires. A TCR clonal expansion and chaos score per V-J combination was defined as the ratio of F50 clonal expansion to chaos observed in the TCRdist matrix. Welch's t-statistics and random forest were used to narrow the features down to 13 V-J combinations, which were then fed into a naive Bayes classifier. The Morisita-Horn index was used to measure how similar the thyroid and blood repertoires were. TCRdb handled the public reads itself, with Q25 trimming in fastp and clone calling in MiXCR, and kept productive beta chains. Entries that share a CDR3 protein sequence are merged under the most common genes and DNA. The V and J calls were not made by the authors but by TCRdb's processing. The sample table holds about 500,000 distinct CDR3 sequences, of which 13% to 15% were seen once. The ten largest clones add up to 9.5% to 10% of the sample.

V drops 5 bases and J drops 3 bases, leaving 11 bases in between. Looking up the germline V gene yields CDR1 SGHTA and CDR2 FQGTGA. The CDR3 goes from the cysteine to the phenylalanine over 13 residues. Only the CDR3 portion is preserved as DNA: 39 bases, with reading frame beginning at the first base. General study outcomes and caveats: Sample size was not predetermined statistically, and investigators were not blinded to group allocation. In cross-validation, the 13-signature model distinguished ophthalmopathy from stable hyperthyroidism with approximately 88% sensitivity and around 82% specificity, and in the test set the corresponding values were roughly 80% and 75%. In validation, the model predicted ophthalmopathy progression with more than 55% sensitivity and around 72% specificity; some twelve predicted patients were CT-confirmed with GO in a median of about 7.1 months. Most expanded thyroid clonotypes with frequency above 0.001 were also detected in blood, suggesting blood repertoires may reflect the thyroid immune response.

Ophthalmopathy patients were characterized by moderately to severely active disease, a Clinical Activity Score of at least 3, a NOSPECS grade of at least 4, and a disease duration under 3 months. Patients were excluded if they had other autoimmune diseases, uncontrolled infections, pregnancy or lactation. Diagnosis relied on clinical symptoms, serum thyroxine, TRAb, thyroid ultrasound and orbital computed tomography. Using Ficoll-Paque density gradient centrifugation, PBMCs were isolated from 8.5 to 10 ml of fresh peripheral blood. Total RNA was extracted with Trizol reagent and quality-checked on an Agilent 2100 Bioanalyzer.

The sequence joins TRBV7-3 to TRBJ2-7, with no confident D gene call. This clonotype originated in a woman aged 25 to 45 with Graves' ophthalmopathy. Donor details come from another sample of the same person, matched by shared clones. The sequenced material came from blood. The nucleotide sequence is given as TGTGCCAGCAGCCGAGGATACAACTACGAGCAGTACTTC. Translated, it gives CASSRGYNYEQYF.